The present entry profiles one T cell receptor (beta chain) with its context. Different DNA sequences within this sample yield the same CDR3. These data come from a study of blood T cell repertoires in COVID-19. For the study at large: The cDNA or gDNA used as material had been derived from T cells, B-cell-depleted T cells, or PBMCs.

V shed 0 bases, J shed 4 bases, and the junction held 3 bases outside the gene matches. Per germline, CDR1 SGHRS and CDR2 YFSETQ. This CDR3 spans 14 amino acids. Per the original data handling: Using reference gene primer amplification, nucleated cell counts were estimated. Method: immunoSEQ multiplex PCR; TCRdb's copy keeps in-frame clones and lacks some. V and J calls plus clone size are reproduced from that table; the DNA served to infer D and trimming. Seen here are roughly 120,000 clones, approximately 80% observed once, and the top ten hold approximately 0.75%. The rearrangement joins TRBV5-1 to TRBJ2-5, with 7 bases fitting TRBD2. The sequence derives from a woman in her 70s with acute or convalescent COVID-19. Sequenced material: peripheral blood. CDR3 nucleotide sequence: TGCGCCAGCAGCTTGGGACTAGCAGGAGAGACCCAGTACTTC. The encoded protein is CASSLGLAGETQYF.